The rows below give T cell receptor beta chains drawn from one sample of a study of blood T cell repertoires in COVID-19. Profiling relied on immunoSEQ multiplex PCR, and the TCRdb table lists in-frame clones only, not all of them. The repertoire consists of roughly 170,000 clones, with about 86% occurring once and the leading ten covering more than 20%. Source material: peripheral blood. The source is a man between 65 and 80 years old with active or convalescent COVID-19. CDR3s leave out the opening cysteine and the closing phenylalanine or tryptophan.

V	J	CDR3
TRBV4-3	TRBJ2-2	ASSHHPGTNTGELF
TRBV5-8	TRBJ1-1	ASSWGQGSTEAF
TRBV4-3	TRBJ1-2	ASSPGGQGRVGYT
TRBV11-2	TRBJ2-7	ASSLGRTGQGTYEQY
TRBV7-2	TRBJ1-1	ASSPRPTEATEAF
TRBV30	TRBJ2-5	AWSAGLEETQY
TRBV3-1/TRBV3-2	TRBJ1-1	ASSQSVGGQDTEAF
TRBV11-2	TRBJ2-1	ASSTRTSTFSYNEQF
TRBV5-1	TRBJ1-3	ASSLAGQGNTIY
TRBV25-1	TRBJ2-1	ASSERHRYNEQF
TRBV5-4	TRBJ2-5	ASSSGLAGETQY
TRBV24-1	TRBJ1-1	ATSDLGHQGTEAF
TRBV5-8	TRBJ1-3	ASSFERQFGNTIY
TRBV19	TRBJ1-2	ASTRGGSSNYGYT
TRBV7-9	TRBJ1-1	ASSRVGNTEAF
TRBV5-1	TRBJ2-7	ASSFLPGPSGRVPAYEQY
TRBV10-3	TRBJ1-1	AISDPDRGLRNTEAF
TRBV20-1	TRBJ1-2	SASWQRGYT
TRBV18	TRBJ2-5	ASSLASSFRETQY
TRBV19	TRBJ1-5	ASSRRTGGGNQPQH
TRBV19	TRBJ2-6	ATRGTGANVLT
TRBV20-1	TRBJ1-5	SASPGQGFRQPQH
TRBV2	TRBJ1-2	ASRGGAGGFRGYT
TRBV9	TRBJ2-1	ASSVATLGPAGGNEQF